The 30 T cell receptor beta chains below all came from one sample that was sequenced in a study of blood T cell repertoires in COVID-19 (TCRdb year 2020). The library was made by the immunoSEQ multiplex PCR assay. Entries here come from immuneACCESS through TCRdb and include only in-frame sequences with V and J called. Some clones fail to appear in such tables; in the studies checked, an unresolved V gene covers under half of the shortfall, and the cause of the remainder is unknown. The sample table shows about 100,000 clones, and 79% are seen once. The leading ten clones occupy around a sixth of the sample. The sample taken for sequencing was peripheral blood. The receptors were sampled from a woman of 80 years or more with active or convalescent COVID-19.

This clone has only a few counts. For the CDR3, the DNA is TGTGCCAGCAGTTTAGAAGGGGCGGTTCAGCCCCAGCATTTT. It yields the protein CASSLEGAVQPQHF. The V call is TRBV28, the J call TRBJ1-5; TRBD1 is a possible D gene (5 bases). The CDR3 consists of 14 residues. Germline-derived CDR1 and CDR2 are MDHEN and SYDVKM. The ends were cut back, 2 bases at V and 6 bases at J, with 11 bases in the middle.

This clone was counted at least ten times. This chain uses TRBV7-2 with TRBJ1-5; D remains ambiguous. V shed 4 bases and J shed 6 bases, with 13 bases lying between them. This CDR3 has 14 amino acids. CDR1 is SGHTA, CDR2 FQGNSA, per germline. CDR3 coding DNA: TGTGCCAGCAGCTCAGTCGTGGTCCTTCAGCCCCAGCATTTT. This gives the protein CASSSVVVLQPQHF.

The V call is TRBV9, the J call TRBJ2-5, with 10 bases matching TRBD2. V lost 3 bases and J lost 2; bases outside the gene matches: 10. The CDR3 covers 17 residues. CDR1 and CDR2 from the germline V gene are SGDLS and YYNGEE. The CDR3 bases are TGTGCCAGCAGCGGCCTAGCGGGGGTGATAGGGCAAGAGACCCAGTACTTC. It yields the protein CASSGLAGVIGQETQYF.

The chain has TRBV18 and TRBJ2-4; D perhaps matches TRBD2 (5 bases). Between the trimmed V and J ends, which lost 5 bases and 8 bases, there was a span of 7 bases. CDR1 is KGHSH, CDR2 LQKENI, per germline. The CDR3 has 11 residues. The CDR3 DNA is TGTGCCAGCTCATCCGGGGACATTCAGTACTTC. Translation gives CASSSGDIQYF. The full variable domain, in which reference TRBV18 and TRBJ2-4 provide the parts outside the CDR3, is NAGVMQNPRHLVRRRGQEARLRCSPMKGHSHVYWYRQLPEEGLKFMVYLQKENIIDESGMPKERFSAEFPKEGPSILRIQQVVRGDSAAYFCASSSGDIQYFGAGTRLSVL.

J is TRBJ1-4 and V is TRBV9; 7 nucleotides agree with TRBD1. Germline CDR1 is SGDLS and CDR2 is YYNGEE. This CDR3 is built from 16 residues. Trimming at V came to 4 bases and at J to 7 bases, leaving 13 bases not matched to a gene. CDR3 in amino acids: CASSPHQDRAGEKLFF. The CDR3 coding sequence is TGTGCCAGCAGCCCTCACCAAGACAGGGCTGGTGAAAAACTGTTTTTT.

The chain links TRBV6-1 to TRBJ1-1; weak D call: TRBD1 (6 bases). Germline lookup yields CDR1 MNHNS and CDR2 SASEGT. CDR3 length: 16 residues. Trimming removed 3 bases from V and 0 bases from J, with 14 bases in between. CDR3 in amino acids: CASSELRGYMNTEAFF. Here the CDR3 DNA reads TGTGCCAGCAGTGAGTTGAGGGGGTATATGAACACTGAAGCTTTCTTT.

The V gene is TRBV2, the J gene TRBJ2-1, with D possibly TRBD2 on 5 matching bases. Trimming cost V 6 bases and J 8 bases, with 11 bases left between them. This CDR3 region has 12 residues. Germline lookup yields CDR1 SNHLY and CDR2 FYNNEI. The DNA of the CDR3 is TGTGCCAGCAGGCTCGAGGGAGATGAGCAGTTCTTC. Translating gives CASRLEGDEQFF. Complete variable domain (other parts from reference TRBV2 and TRBJ2-1): EPEVTQTPSHQVTQMGQEVILRCVPISNHLYFYWYRQILGQKVEFLVSFYNNEISEKSEIFDDQFSVERPDGSNFTLKIRSTKLEDSAMYFCASRLEGDEQFFGPGTRLTVL.

This rearrangement joins TRBV29-1 to TRBJ1-2, with 7 nucleotides matching TRBD1. After removal of 7 bases from V and 4 bases from J, the junction contained 18 bases not matched to a gene. The CDR3 extends over 16 amino acids. CDR1 is SQVTM and CDR2 is ANQGSEA in the germline V gene. The DNA for the CDR3 is TGCAGCGCCCTGAACCCCGTTGAGGGGGCTTTCTATGGCTACACCTTC. This encodes CSALNPVEGAFYGYTF.

The V and J genes are TRBV27 and TRBJ2-7; D is uncertain. V lost 6 bases, J lost 2 bases, and 17 bases lay in between. Germline V gene data show CDR1 as MNHEY and CDR2 as SMNVEV (reference sequence). CDR3 length: 15 amino acids. CDR3 amino acids: CASRPLRQAPYEQYF. CDR3 in DNA: TGTGCCAGCAGACCCCTGCGACAAGCCCCCTACGAGCAGTACTTC.

The CDR3: CASSPRNPLAGGSYNEQFF. The CDR3 region has the DNA TGTGCCAGCAGCCCGCGAAACCCCTTAGCGGGAGGCTCCTACAATGAGCAGTTCTTC. The chain recombines TRBV9 with TRBJ2-1, with TRBD2 identical over 10 bases. Germline CDR1 reads SGDLS; CDR2 reads YYNGEE. V was clipped by 4 bases and J by 0 bases; unmatched bases: 13. This CDR3 is 19 amino acids long.

This clone was observed once. The chain carries TRBV10-3 and TRBJ1-1; 8 bases match TRBD1. The trim removed 7 bases at V and 0 bases at J, leaving 10 bases unmatched. This CDR3 has 16 residues. In germline, CDR1 is ENHRY, CDR2 SYGVKD. The CDR3 DNA reads TGTGCCATCACTAAAGGACAGGGCGCCATGAACACTGAAGCTTTCTTT. It translates to CAITKGQGAMNTEAFF.

CDR3 residues: CASSLGWGEQNTEAFF. The CDR3 nucleotides are TGTGCCAGCAGCTTAGGCTGGGGGGAGCAGAACACTGAAGCTTTCTTT. The rearrangement uses TRBV11-1 and TRBJ1-1, with a possible D match to TRBD1 (5 bases). CDR1 and CDR2 (germline): SGHAT, FQDESV (reference sequence). This CDR3 has 16 residues. Between the trimmed V and J ends, which lost 1 base and 1 base, there was a span of 13 bases.

The chain combines TRBV28 with TRBJ2-7, with 7 bases fitting TRBD1. V lost 6 bases and J lost 4; bases outside the gene matches: 3. CDR1 and CDR2 (germline): MDHEN, SYDVKM. The CDR3 extends over 12 amino acids. The CDR3 nucleotides read TGTGCCAGCAGATCGACAGGGTACGAGCAGTACTTC. This sequence encodes CASRSTGYEQYF.

The chain employs TRBV4-3 and TRBJ2-4; TRBD1 matches 9 bases. Germline lookup yields CDR1 LGHNA and CDR2 YSLEER. There are 15 residues in the CDR3. Unmatched junction bases numbered 6, after V lost 4 bases and J lost 5 bases. The DNA for the CDR3 is TGCGCCAGCAGCCGCACAGGGGGCACCCAAAACATTCAGTACTTC. This encodes CASSRTGGTQNIQYF.

V and J are TRBV5-5 and TRBJ1-4; no clear D. Germline V CDR1 and CDR2: SGHKS, YYEKEE (reference sequence). The ends were cut back, 2 bases at V and 4 bases at J, with 9 bases in the middle. CDR3 length: 14 amino acids. The CDR3 protein is CASSFLGSNEKLFF. The DNA of the CDR3 is TGTGCCAGCAGCTTCTTAGGGAGTAATGAAAAACTGTTTTTT.

This clone is termed large. Distinct nucleotide sequences in the sample also encode this CDR3. The chain uses TRBV10-3 and TRBJ1-5; 7 positions agree with TRBD1. With 9 bases clipped from V and 0 bases from J, the junction kept 5 bases outside the gene matches. This CDR3 comprises 14 residues. From germline, CDR1 is ENHRY and CDR2 SYGVKD. This chain's CDR3 is CAIGTGDSNQPQHF. The CDR3 DNA sequence: TGTGCCATTGGAACAGGGGATAGCAATCAGCCCCAGCATTTT.

The J gene is TRBJ2-7, the V gene TRBV19; 13 bases agree with TRBD2. The CDR3 sequence is 19 residues long. Germline trimming cut 3 bases from V and 5 bases from J; bases unmatched to any gene: 16. CDR1 is LNHDA and CDR2 is SQIVND in the germline V gene (reference sequence). CDR3 DNA: TGTGCCAGTAGTATTTCCCCTACTAGCGGGAGGGGTGTTCGGGACGAGCAGTACTTC. This sequence encodes CASSISPTSGRGVRDEQYF.

The V and J genes are TRBV27 and TRBJ1-2; D possibly corresponds to TRBD1 (5 bases). With 9 bases removed from V and 9 bases from J, the gap between germline ends came to 17 bases. This CDR3 has 12 amino acids. The germline gives CDR1 MNHEY, CDR2 SMNVEV (reference sequence). CDR3 residues: CASGGSPSSYTF. CDR3 sequence (DNA): TGTGCCAGTGGGGGGAGTCCTAGTAGCTACACCTTC.

CDR3 bases: TGTGCCAGCAGCTCTGGGACAACGCAAGAGACCCAGTACTTC. Translating gives CASSSGTTQETQYF. The rearrangement links TRBV7-2 to TRBJ2-5; tentatively, D is TRBD1 (6 bases). From germline, CDR1 is SGHTA and CDR2 FQGNSA. The germline V and J ends were trimmed by 4 bases and 2 bases, with 11 bases remaining between them. The length of the CDR3 is 14 residues.

The gene calls are TRBV18 and TRBJ2-5, with 8 bases identical to TRBD1. CDR3 length: 16 amino acids. V trimming: 1 base; J trimming: 4 bases; junction bases outside the gene matches: 8. Germline V gene sequence: CDR1 KGHSH, CDR2 LQKENI. The DNA of the CDR3 is TGTGCCAGCTCACCACGCGGACAGGGTGGAGGAGAGACCCAGTACTTC. It codes for CASSPRGQGGGETQYF.

The chain has TRBV6-2 or TRBV6-3 and TRBJ2-7; possibly TRBD2 for D (6 bases). The length of the CDR3 is 17 residues. Trimming took off 0 bases at V and 2 bases at J, with 17 bases between the two ends. Germline V gene sequence: CDR1 MNHEY, CDR2 SVGEGT. The chain's CDR3 is CASSYSGRRAAAYEQYF. The CDR3 DNA reads TGTGCCAGCAGTTACTCGGGGAGGAGGGCGGCCGCCTACGAGCAGTACTTC.

V and J are TRBV5-1 and TRBJ2-3; TRBD1 matches at 7 bases. The CDR3 runs to 16 residues. V was clipped by 2 bases and J by 0 bases; unmatched bases: 6. Looked up from germline, CDR1 is SGHRS and CDR2 is YFSETQ. The CDR3 loop is CASSFEWDSSTDTQYF. CDR3 in DNA: TGCGCCAGCAGCTTTGAGTGGGACAGTAGCACAGATACGCAGTATTTT.

About this clone: A read error may produce the germline difference seen at one junction end. The chain combines TRBV5-1 with TRBJ1-6; D is undetermined. The CDR3 is 13 amino acids. Germline CDR1 SGHRS, CDR2 YFSETQ. As DNA, the CDR3 is TGTGCCAGCAGCTTGGTTCCGGATTCACCCCTCCACTTT. It translates to CASSLVPDSPLHF.

V gene TRBV6-1 combines with J gene TRBJ1-5; D gene unclear. This CDR3 is 14 amino acids long. Germline CDR1 and CDR2: MNHNS and SASEGT. V dropped 2 bases and J dropped 3 bases, with 8 bases sitting between them. This CDR3 is CASSENSPNQPQHF. CDR3 nucleotide sequence: TGTGCCAGCAGTGAAAACAGCCCCAATCAGCCCCAGCATTTT.

This clone has more than one count but fewer than ten. CDR3 loop: CASSEVGPYNEQFF. CDR3 bases: TGTGCCAGCAGTGAAGTTGGCCCCTACAATGAGCAGTTCTTC. The chain employs TRBV2 and TRBJ2-1; D is ambiguous. The CDR3 length is 14 residues. Trimming left V 1 base short and J 2 bases short, with 6 bases between. CDR1 and CDR2 (germline): SNHLY, FYNNEI.

In its sample, this clone was seen once. The rearrangement joins TRBV7-2 to TRBJ2-2; weak D call: TRBD2 (6 bases). CDR3 length: 16 amino acids. The V gene's germline CDR1 is SGHTA and CDR2 FQGNSA. Trimming removed 4 bases at V and 2 bases at J, with 14 bases between. The CDR3 nucleotides are TGTGCCAGCAGCTGGAGGGACTTGTCCAACACCGGGGAGCTGTTTTTT. This encodes CASSWRDLSNTGELFF.

This chain uses TRBV2 with TRBJ2-2, with 10 bases matching TRBD1. CDR1 is SNHLY, CDR2 FYNNEI, per germline. This CDR3 is 15 amino acids long. J was trimmed by 7 bases and V by 7 bases; bases with no gene match: 9. CDR3 in DNA: TGTGCCAGCACCCCTGGACAGGGGGAGGTCGGGGAGCTGTTTTTT. Translation gives CASTPGQGEVGELFF.

This sequence joins TRBV5-1 and TRBJ2-2, with a weak D call TRBD1 (5 bases). Per germline, CDR1 SGHRS and CDR2 YFSETQ. The CDR3 contains 15 residues. The V end lost 1 base, the J end lost 2 bases, and 9 bases lay between the germline ends. The CDR3 DNA reads as TGCGCCAGCAGCTTGTTGACAGCTAACACCGGGGAGCTGTTTTTT. Translated: CASSLLTANTGELFF.

The chain joins TRBV6-2 or TRBV6-3 to TRBJ2-1; D may be TRBD1 (7 bases). Germline V lookup: CDR1 MNHEY, CDR2 SVGEGT. V shed 5 bases and J shed 3 bases, with 11 bases lying between them. The CDR3 is made up of 14 amino acids. The chain's CDR3 is CASSRGTVYNEQFF. CDR3 nucleotides: TGTGCCAGCAGTCGCGGGACAGTCTACAATGAGCAGTTCTTC.

The CDR3 DNA sequence: TGTGCCAGCAGCTTGGGGGCAGGGCGGAATCAGCCCCAGCATTTT. Translated: CASSLGAGRNQPQHF. V usage is TRBV5-5 and J usage is TRBJ1-5; the D gene is possibly TRBD1 (5 bases). The CDR3 extends over 15 amino acids. V lost 0 bases to trimming and J lost 4 bases, with 11 bases between them. Per the germline V gene, CDR1 is SGHKS and CDR2 is YYEKEE (reference sequence).